Listed below are T cell receptor beta chains from one sample, sequenced in a study of cytomegalovirus exposure and HLA in healthy donors. Clones were sequenced by immunoSEQ multiplex PCR, and TCRdb holds only the in-frame ones, with some missing. Among some 240,000 clones listed, roughly 91% were seen once. Source material: PBMCs. Receptors originate from a girl aged 2 to 10 in good health and CMV-seronegative. Both conserved end residues are part of each CDR3. The D gene is left open where the match is weak. A row's size may be missing; if present it is once, few, many or a size class.

clone_size	v_call	d_call	j_call	cdr3_nt	cdr3_aa
-	TRBV19	-	TRBJ1-4	TGTGCCAGTAGTATCACCGGGTCTAATGAAAAACTGTTTTTT	CASSITGSNEKLFF
once	TRBV15	TRBD1	TRBJ1-5	TGTGCCACCAGCAGAGATTTTGGACAGGGGATATATAGCAATCAGCCCCAGCATTTT	CATSRDFGQGIYSNQPQHF
-	TRBV29-1	TRBD1	TRBJ1-3	TGCAGCGTTGAAGGGACAGGACCCTCTGGAAACACCATATATTTT	CSVEGTGPSGNTIYF
-	TRBV11-3	TRBD1	TRBJ1-5	TGTGCCAGCAGCTTAGAAGGCAGGGGGAATCAGCCCCAGCATTTT	CASSLEGRGNQPQHF
-	TRBV30	TRBD2	TRBJ2-5	TGTGCCTGGAGTGACGCTCAGCGGGGCTTCCAAGAGACCCAGTACTTC	CAWSDAQRGFQETQYF
-	TRBV28	TRBD2	TRBJ2-3	TGTGCCAGCAGGTTACCGGGACTAGCGGAACCAGATACGCAGTATTTT	CASRLPGLAEPDTQYF
-	TRBV7-3	TRBD2	TRBJ2-3	TGTGCCAGCAGCTTAAGCGGGGGGGCCACAGATACGCAGTATTTT	CASSLSGGATDTQYF
-	TRBV13	-	TRBJ2-3	TGTGCCAGCAGCTCAATGAAGACTGAAATAGGGGGCACAGATACGCAGTATTTT	CASSSMKTEIGGTDTQYF
few	TRBV25-1	TRBD1	TRBJ2-6	TGTGCCAGCAGTGGTAACAGGGGCTCTGGGGCCAACGTCCTGACTTTC	CASSGNRGSGANVLTF
few	TRBV19	TRBD1	TRBJ1-1	TGTGCCAGTAGTCCAACGGTCACAGGGGGCACTGAAGCTTTCTTT	CASSPTVTGGTEAFF
-	TRBV20-1	-	TRBJ1-1	TGCAGAGTGGGTGACGGGTCTGAAGCTTTCTTT	CRVGDGSEAFF
-	TRBV13	-	TRBJ2-1	TGTGCCAGCAGCTCCAAGGACAGCGCATTGGGCAATGAGCAGTTCTTC	CASSSKDSALGNEQFF
-	TRBV27	-	TRBJ2-7	TGTGCCAGCAGTACTGACAGTTCCTACGAGCAGTACTTC	CASSTDSSYEQYF
-	TRBV11-2	TRBD1	TRBJ2-7	TGTGCCAGCAGCTTAGGGCAGGGGGCACGGGAGCAGTACTTC	CASSLGQGAREQYF
-	TRBV4-2	TRBD1	TRBJ1-1	TGTGCCAGCAGCCGACCAGGGACAGGTGTAGCTTTCTTT	CASSRPGTGVAFF
once	TRBV29-1	TRBD1	TRBJ2-1	TGCAGCGTGCCTGGACAGGTCCCCAATGAGCAGTTCTTC	CSVPGQVPNEQFF
-	TRBV19	-	TRBJ1-4	TGTGCCAGTAGTATAGATTTCAAGGACAGACCGAATGAAAAACTGTTTTTT	CASSIDFKDRPNEKLFF
-	TRBV30	TRBD1	TRBJ1-1	TGTGCCTGGGTCCGGGACAGAGACACTGAAGCTTTCTTT	CAWVRDRDTEAFF
-	TRBV10-3	-	TRBJ1-1	TGTGCCATCAGTGAGTCGGGCAGGATGAACACTGAAGCTTTCTTT	CAISESGRMNTEAFF
-	TRBV27	TRBD1	TRBJ1-1	TGTGCCAGCAGTTTAATCGCCTTACGGGACAGGGGGAACACTGAAGCTTTCTTT	CASSLIALRDRGNTEAFF
once	TRBV18	-	TRBJ1-6	TGTGCCAGCTCACAGGTCCAGGAAAATTCACCCCTCCACTTT	CASSQVQENSPLHF
-	TRBV2	-	TRBJ1-4	TGTGCCAGCAGGGTCAGGGGCCCAACTAATGAAAAACTGTTTTTT	CASRVRGPTNEKLFF
-	TRBV4-2	-	TRBJ1-1	TGTGCCAGCAGCCAAGTGTCCGGGAGGGACACTGAAGCTTTCTTT	CASSQVSGRDTEAFF
-	TRBV5-1	-	TRBJ2-1	TGCGCCAGCAGCTTGGGTGGGGGCGGGTACAATGAGCAGTTCTTC	CASSLGGGGYNEQFF
few	TRBV25-1	TRBD2	TRBJ2-7	TGTGCCAGCAGTGAGGCCGGGAGGGCCTACGAGCAGTACTTC	CASSEAGRAYEQYF
-	TRBV4-1	-	TRBJ2-7	TGCGCCAGCAGCCAAGAACTAGGCAGTAGATACGAGCAGTACTTC	CASSQELGSRYEQYF
once	TRBV10-2	TRBD2	TRBJ2-7	TGCGCCAGCCAGAAACTCGGGACTAGCGGGAGTTACGAGCAGTACTTC	CASQKLGTSGSYEQYF
-	TRBV19	-	TRBJ2-1	TGTGCCAGTAGTTTCCTAGCTCCCAATGAGCAGTTCTTC	CASSFLAPNEQFF
-	TRBV5-1	TRBD1	TRBJ1-3	TGCGCCAGCAGCTTGGATTCAGGGGGTGTTGGAAACACCATATATTTT	CASSLDSGGVGNTIYF
-	TRBV6-5	TRBD1	TRBJ2-7	TGTGCCAGCAGTAGAAGGACAGGGGGCTACGAGCAGTACTTC	CASSRRTGGYEQYF
-	TRBV30	-	TRBJ1-1	TGTGCCTGGGGAGGGATAGGAGCTTTCTTT	CAWGGIGAFF
-	TRBV6-4	TRBD2	TRBJ2-3	TGTGCCGGAACCAACGGGAGGGCAAGCACAGATACGCAGTATTTT	CAGTNGRASTDTQYF
-	TRBV5-6	-	TRBJ1-3	TGTGCCAGCAGCTTGAGGAACAGGGATGATGTAGACACCATATATTTT	CASSLRNRDDVDTIYF
-	TRBV21-1	-	TRBJ2-1	TGTCCTAAAAGCCGATCAGGGTGGTTTCGGTCCTACAATGAGCAGTTCTTC	CPKSRSGWFRSYNEQFF
-	TRBV6-1	-	TRBJ1-5	TGTGCCAGTCGGCAGGGGCTTATGAACAATCAGCCCCAGCATTTT	CASRQGLMNNQPQHF
-	TRBV28	TRBD1	TRBJ1-4	TGTGCCAGCAGTGGGAGGCGGACAGGCCTTAATGAAAAACTGTTTTTT	CASSGRRTGLNEKLFF
-	TRBV7-9	TRBD2	TRBJ2-7	TGTGCCAGCAGCTCGAGCAGAGTAGCGGGGGACTACGAGCAGTACTTC	CASSSSRVAGDYEQYF
-	TRBV4-2	-	TRBJ1-2	TGTGCCAGCAGCCAAGATATCCCCGGGTCTCATGGCTACACCTTC	CASSQDIPGSHGYTF
-	TRBV6-1	-	TRBJ1-2	TGTGCCAGCAGTGAACGGGGGGTCTATGGCTACACCTTC	CASSERGVYGYTF
-	TRBV10-3	-	TRBJ1-5	TGTGCCTCAACGGCGGTTTTCAATCAGCCCCAGCATTTT	CASTAVFNQPQHF
-	TRBV27	-	TRBJ1-3	TGTGCCAGCAGTCCCCTGGCGGGAGCTGGAAACACCATATATTTT	CASSPLAGAGNTIYF
-	TRBV4-2	TRBD1	TRBJ1-2	TGTGCCAGCAGCCTACCCTCTGGGACAGGGGGCCCCGGGGGTGGCTACACCTTC	CASSLPSGTGGPGGGYTF
-	TRBV5-5	TRBD2	TRBJ2-1	TGTGCCAGCAGCTGGACTAGCGGGGAAGGAATTCTGTTCTTC	CASSWTSGEGILFF
once	TRBV4-1	TRBD2	TRBJ2-1	TGCGCCAGCAGCCAAGAGGCCCGGACTAGCGGGAGAGTGAATGAGCAGTTCTTC	CASSQEARTSGRVNEQFF
few	TRBV5-1	TRBD2	TRBJ2-3	TGCGCCAGCAGCTTAGGCGGGGGGCTTATAGATACGCAGTATTTT	CASSLGGGLIDTQYF
-	TRBV13	TRBD1	TRBJ1-2	TGTGCCAGCAGCTCCCTACCAGGGGGGCCTAACTATGGCTACACCTTC	CASSSLPGGPNYGYTF
-	TRBV5-4	TRBD1	TRBJ1-3	TGTGCCAGCAGCTCAAGGACAGGGGGCATCTCTCTCTCTGGAAACACCATATATTTT	CASSSRTGGISLSGNTIYF
once	TRBV10-2	-	TRBJ2-2	TGCGCCAGCAGTACAGGGTTTGGGGCCGGGGAGCTGTTTTTT	CASSTGFGAGELFF
-	TRBV28	-	TRBJ2-5	TGTGCCAGCAGTCCGGGGGGCTGGGAGACCCAGTACTTC	CASSPGGWETQYF
-	TRBV15	-	TRBJ2-1	TGTGCCACCAGCAGAGGACGTGGGAGATTCTCCTACAATGAGCAGTTCTTC	CATSRGRGRFSYNEQFF
-	TRBV27	TRBD1	TRBJ1-4	TGTGCCAGCAGCCTGAGGGGGCGGAATGAAAAACTGTTTTTT	CASSLRGRNEKLFF
-	TRBV10-1	-	TRBJ1-1	TGCGCCAGCAGTGAGTCAAAGGAGACAGCTTTGAACACTGAAGCTTTCTTT	CASSESKETALNTEAFF
-	TRBV5-4	TRBD2	TRBJ2-3	TGTGCCAGCGAGGGTAGCGGGGGATTGGATACGCAGTATTTT	CASEGSGGLDTQYF